The present TCR beta chain was sequenced within a study of blood T cell repertoires in COVID-19. Study-wide context: Samples of COVID-19 (acute and convalescent) were obtained from the United States, Italy and Spain.

Produced via immunoSEQ multiplex PCR; TCRdb's table is partial and in-frame only. The sample holds about 300,000 clones, approximately 84% seen once. Participant-given clinical history determined each cohort assignment. V gave up 4 bases and J gave up 4 bases; unmatched junction bases: 7. Germline V gene sequence: CDR1 MNHEY, CDR2 SMNVEV (reference sequence). This CDR3 has 14 amino acids. The origin of this receptor is a man younger than 40 who had recovered from COVID-19. Sequencing was performed on PBMCs or T cells enriched from blood (not recorded which). The J gene is TRBJ2-7, the V gene TRBV27; 7 nucleotides match TRBD2. The chain's CDR3 is CASSYTGTTYEQYF. The CDR3 nucleotides are TGTGCCAGCAGTTACACCGGGACTACATACGAGCAGTACTTC.